This TCR beta chain was retrieved from a study of CD8 T cells in Susac syndrome. Random hexamers were used to reverse transcribe roughly 0.45 to 1 ug of RNA. TCRdb re-analysed the immunoSEQ multiplex PCR reads in MiXCR, keeping a single row per CDR3 protein. The table shows about 180,000 distinct CDR3 sequences, with approximately 95% occurring only once. TCR beta sequencing was performed on blood CD8+ and CD4+ T cells. Study results and caveats: Acknowledgment was made by the study that its TCR sequencing and HLA analysis involved a relatively small number of individuals.

The table lists this clonotype with a count of one. Its antigen remains unknown. The V and J ends lost 4 bases and 0 bases respectively, with 15 bases between them. CDR1 and CDR2 from the germline V gene are GTSNPN and SVGIG (reference sequence). The CDR3 covers 15 residues. This chain joins TRBV30 and TRBJ1-2; no clear D gene. Input material: CD4+ T cells from PBMCs. The receptor's source is a human donor with multiple sclerosis. The CDR3 loop is CAWTIRRVSNYGYTF. CDR3 coding DNA: TGTGCCTGGACTATTCGGCGCGTTTCTAACTATGGCTACACCTTC. The whole variable domain, filled in from reference TRBV30 and TRBJ1-2, reads SQTIHQWPATLVQPVGSPLSLECTVEGTSNPNLYWYRQAAGRGLQLLFYSVGIGQISSEVPQNLSASRPQDRQFILSSKKLLLSDSGFYLCAWTIRRVSNYGYTFGSGTRLTVV.